The 5 T cell receptor beta chains below come from one sample, sequenced in a study of T cells in Graves' hyperthyroidism and ophthalmopathy. It was RNA transcripts that yielded the amplified TCR beta CDR3 regions. HTBI primers were used for first-round RT-PCR of the TCR CDR3. TCRdb analysed the multiplex PCR reads with MiXCR anew, one entry per CDR3 protein. The sample has hundreds of thousands of distinct CDR3 sequences, approximately 15% seen once. Material for sequencing was blood. These receptors originate from a woman aged 40-49 years with Graves' ophthalmopathy.

This clonotype was observed a handful of times. The chain combines TRBV30 with TRBJ2-7; 7 bases line up with TRBD2. The V segment lost 1 base and the J segment 0 bases; nucleotides outside the gene matches: 9. Germline values: CDR1 GTSNPN, CDR2 SVGIG (reference sequence). The CDR3 length is 16 residues. CDR3 sequence reads: CAWSALGRDYSYEQYF. DNA of the CDR3: TGTGCCTGGAGTGCCCTGGGCCGGGACTACTCCTACGAGCAGTACTTC.

This clonotype showed up many times. The chain has TRBV19 and TRBJ1-5; maybe TRBD1 (6 bases). The germline gives CDR1 LNHDA, CDR2 SQIVND (reference sequence). The CDR3 consists of 14 residues. The V end lost 9 bases, the J end lost 0 bases, and 12 bases lay between the germline ends. The CDR3 sequence is CARLGQNSNQPQHF. CDR3 sequence (DNA): TGTGCCAGACTGGGACAAAATAGCAATCAGCCCCAGCATTTT.

The sample holds a few counts of this clonotype. A single base separates this from a much larger clone, so it may be a read error. CDR3 loop: CAGSPVAGGYEQYF. The CDR3 DNA reads as TGTGCCGGCAGCCCAGTAGCAGGGGGCTACGAGCAGTACTTC. The chain carries TRBV7-8 and TRBJ2-7; 7 bases fit TRBD1. The CDR3 sequence is 14 residues long. Germline V gene sequence: CDR1 SGHVS, CDR2 FQNEAQ.

This clonotype has more than one count but fewer than ten. The rearrangement joins TRBV12-5 to TRBJ2-3; D is perhaps TRBD1 (6 bases). The CDR3 is 14 amino acids. Trimming cost V 8 bases and J 0 bases, with 12 bases left between them. The germline CDR1 and CDR2 sequences are LGHNT and FRNRAP. For the CDR3, the DNA is TGTGCTAGTTCGATCGGACAGAGCACAGATACGCAGTATTTT. Translation gives CASSIGQSTDTQYF.

Ten or more counts support this clonotype. A much bigger clone sits one base away, suggesting this may be a read error. CDR3: CASSSFYEQYF. The CDR3 DNA reads TGTGCCAGCAGCTCGTTCTACGAGCAGTACTTC. The J gene is TRBJ2-7, the V gene TRBV7-9; D unclear. The CDR3 covers 11 residues. Germline CDR1 SEHNR, CDR2 FQNEAQ (reference sequence). V was pared by 4 bases and J by 3 bases, with 4 bases between.